This TCR beta chain was observed in a study of ipilimumab plus nivolumab after autologous stem cell transplantation. Study-wide background: DLBCL patients had primary refractory or relapsed disease. Findings and limits, study-wide: TCR repertoire, Treg phenotype and gut microbiota reportedly support more study of this approach.

To note about this clone: Its target is not known.

Patients got ipilimumab 1 mg/kg beginning 14 to 28 days post-transplant. Sequencing used immunoSEQ multiplex PCR; TCRdb keeps in-frame clones, though not all of them. The sample lists some 87,000 clones, 75% to 85% seen once, with 2% to 2.5% in the top ten. There are 13 residues in the CDR3. The V gene lost 4 bases and the J gene lost 3 bases, with 10 bases spanning the gap. The germline gives CDR1 SNHLY, CDR2 FYNNEI. The starting material was PBMCs, obtained in a trial of ipilimumab plus nivolumab as post-transplant consolidation. This clonotype was sampled from a male donor with diffuse large B-cell lymphoma. The rearrangement joins TRBV2 to TRBJ2-7; the D gene could be TRBD1 or TRBD2 (5 bases each). CDR3 protein: CASSVGGYYEQYF. The CDR3 DNA reads as TGTGCCAGCAGTGTTGGGGGTTACTACGAGCAGTACTTC.